This passage covers 30 T cell receptor beta chains from one sample sequenced in a study of CD8 T cells in Susac syndrome. cDNA came from roughly 0.53 to 1 ug RNA primed by random hexamers. In TCRdb, the immunoSEQ multiplex PCR reads were re-called with MiXCR into one record per CDR3 protein. This table has 180,000 or so distinct CDR3 sequences, more than 90% appearing once. The specimen was CD4+ T cells from PBMCs. Receptor source: a human donor with multiple sclerosis.

The chain employs TRBV6-5 and TRBJ1-4; D is unclear. CDR1 and CDR2 from the germline V gene are MNHEY and SVGAGI. The CDR3 loop spans 14 amino acids. V was trimmed by 5 bases and J by 5 bases, leaving 12 bases between them. The CDR3 protein is CASSPLVVNEKLFF. Written as DNA, the CDR3 is TGTGCCAGCAGTCCCTTGGTCGTAAATGAAAAACTGTTTTTT.

The chain has TRBV5-1 and TRBJ2-1, with D perhaps TRBD2 (6 bases). CDR3 size: 16 residues. Germline V gives CDR1 SGHRS, CDR2 YFSETQ. V lost 1 base and J 7 bases, leaving 18 bases between the germline ends. The CDR3, as DNA: TGCGCCAGCAGCTTGATGGGGGGTCCTCCTAAGAATGAGCAGTTCTTC. Translation gives CASSLMGGPPKNEQFF.

The chain recombines TRBV18 with TRBJ1-1; TRBD1 agrees at 8 bases. The CDR3 extends over 15 amino acids. CDR1 is KGHSH, CDR2 LQKENI, per germline. After removal of 3 bases from V and 0 bases from J, the junction contained 3 bases not matched to a gene. The CDR3: CASSPSGQVNTEAFF. The DNA for the CDR3 is TGTGCCAGCTCACCTTCGGGACAGGTGAACACTGAAGCTTTCTTT.

The chain is built from TRBV20-1 and TRBJ1-5; D possibly corresponds to TRBD1 (5 bases). The V and J ends lost 2 bases and 2 bases respectively, with 25 bases between them. CDR3 size: 19 residues. Germline CDR1 DFQATT, CDR2 SNEGSKA (reference sequence). CDR3 bases: TGCAGTGCTAGACCCTCCCGGGGCATGGGTCCAAGGGGCAATCAGCCCCAGCATTTT. Protein: CSARPSRGMGPRGNQPQHF.

J is TRBJ2-1 and V is TRBV4-1, with D uncertain. Germline-derived CDR1 and CDR2 are MGHRA and YSYEKL. There are 14 residues in the CDR3. The ends were cut back, 0 bases at V and 15 bases at J, with 18 bases in the middle. In DNA, the CDR3 is TGCGCCAGCAGCCAAGATTTAACGGTGGGGATTAGGTTCTTC. Residues: CASSQDLTVGIRFF.

The chain has TRBV9 and TRBJ2-1, with a possible D match to TRBD1 (5 bases). Germline CDR1 and CDR2: SGDLS and YYNGEE. This CDR3 has 14 amino acids. Trimming shortened V by 2 bases and J by 7 bases, and 13 bases separated the two germline ends. The CDR3 DNA sequence: TGTGCCAGCAGCGTTCGGCAGGGAACGAATGAGCAGTTCTTC. Protein product: CASSVRQGTNEQFF.

This clonotype has just one count. V usage is TRBV27 and J usage is TRBJ1-2; D not certain. V lost 4 bases, J lost 10 bases, and 16 bases lay in between. The germline CDR1 and CDR2 sequences are MNHEY and SMNVEV (reference sequence). This CDR3 has 13 residues. The CDR3 sequence: CASSYDGSRDYTF. Written as DNA, the CDR3 is TGTGCCAGCAGTTACGACGGGTCTAGGGACTACACCTTC.

In DNA form, the CDR3 reads TGTGCCAGCAGTGAAGGACTCTCGGTGAACTATGGCTACACCTTC. It is translated as CASSEGLSVNYGYTF. This chain links TRBV25-1 with TRBJ1-2; unclear D gene. CDR3 size: 15 residues. The V gene lost 2 bases and the J gene lost 2 bases, with 12 bases spanning the gap. CDR1 is MGHDK and CDR2 is SYGVNS in the germline V gene.

The chain couples TRBV29-1 to TRBJ1-1; D is undetermined. The CDR3 covers 12 residues. Germline loops: CDR1 SQVTM, CDR2 ANQGSEA. V lost 5 bases, J lost 1 base, and 8 bases lay in between. This chain's CDR3 is CSVSTANTEAFF. The CDR3, as DNA: TGCAGCGTTTCTACAGCGAACACTGAAGCTTTCTTT.

The chain joins TRBV12-5 to TRBJ1-5; 7 bases match TRBD1. The junction had 10 bases not matched to a gene; V was cut back by 1 base and J by 7 bases. The CDR3 is 16 residues long. From germline, CDR1 is LGHNT and CDR2 FRNRAP. As DNA, the CDR3 is TGTGCTAGTGGTTTGGCCGGACAGGAGGCCGCGCAGCCCCAGCATTTT. Protein: CASGLAGQEAAQPQHF.

V and J are TRBV5-4 and TRBJ1-6; 10 nucleotides align to TRBD1. The germline V gene has CDR1 SGHNT and CDR2 YYREEE (reference sequence). The CDR3 consists of 16 residues. V lost 0 bases and J lost 8; bases outside the gene matches: 5. CDR3 amino acids: CASSLGDRGGYSPLHF. The CDR3 DNA sequence: TGTGCCAGCAGCTTGGGGGACAGGGGTGGGTATTCACCCCTCCACTTT. The entire variable domain, with the rest obtained from reference TRBV5-4 and TRBJ1-6, is as follows: ETGVTQSPTHLIKTRGQQVTLRCSSQSGHNTVSWYQQALGQGPQFIFQYYREEENGRGNFPPRFSGLQFPNYSSELNVNALELDDSALYLCASSLGDRGGYSPLHFGNGTRLTVT.

The chain combines TRBV7-9 with TRBJ2-2; tentative D call: TRBD2 (5 bases). In germline, CDR1 is SEHNR, CDR2 FQNEAQ (reference sequence). V gave up 5 bases and J gave up 4 bases, with 17 bases separating them. This CDR3 region has 16 residues. CDR3 sequence reads: CASSRGADYGTGELFF. The CDR3 nucleotides are TGTGCCAGCAGCCGTGGAGCAGACTATGGCACCGGGGAGCTGTTTTTT.

The chain joins TRBV12-3 or TRBV12-4 to TRBJ2-5, with D possibly matching TRBD1 (6 bases). The V and J ends lost 5 bases and 3 bases respectively, with 10 bases between them. The length of the CDR3 is 13 residues. CDR3 protein: CASSRDNEETQYF. The CDR3 nucleotides read TGTGCCAGCAGTCGGGACAATGAAGAGACCCAGTACTTC.

CDR3 sequence reads: CSAPPWDRGAGEQYF. CDR3 nucleotides: TGCAGTGCGCCGCCCTGGGACAGGGGGGCTGGCGAGCAGTACTTC. The rearrangement uses TRBV20-1 and TRBJ2-7; 11 bases align to TRBD1. Looked up from germline, CDR1 is DFQATT and CDR2 is SNEGSKA (reference sequence). This CDR3 spans 15 amino acids. Trimming at V came to 6 bases and at J to 6 bases, leaving 13 bases not matched to a gene.

This sequence joins TRBV18 and TRBJ1-3; the D is unclear. The ends were cut back, 5 bases at V and 3 bases at J, with 14 bases in the middle. The CDR3 is 15 residues long. Per the germline V gene, CDR1 is KGHSH and CDR2 is LQKENI. This CDR3 reads CASSIREGRGNTIYF. In DNA form, the CDR3 reads TGTGCCAGCTCAATACGCGAGGGCCGTGGAAACACCATATATTTT.

V gene TRBV20-1 combines with J gene TRBJ2-1, with 9 bases aligning to TRBD2. Trimming at V came to 4 bases and at J to 0 bases, leaving 7 bases not matched to a gene. The germline CDR1 and CDR2 sequences are DFQATT and SNEGSKA (reference sequence). CDR3 length: 16 amino acids. The CDR3 sequence: CSATGLARSSYNEQFF. The CDR3 region has the DNA TGCAGTGCTACCGGACTAGCGCGTAGCTCCTACAATGAGCAGTTCTTC.

The J gene is TRBJ2-3, the V gene TRBV2; TRBD1 is a possible D gene (5 bases). Trimming pared 6 bases from V and 5 bases from J, leaving 12 bases between. Looked up from germline, CDR1 is SNHLY and CDR2 is FYNNEI. This CDR3 spans 13 amino acids. This CDR3 reads CASRRTQGDTQYF. The CDR3 bases are TGTGCCAGCAGGAGAACCCAGGGAGATACGCAGTATTTT. The whole variable domain, filled in from reference TRBV2 and TRBJ2-3, reads EPEVTQTPSHQVTQMGQEVILRCVPISNHLYFYWYRQILGQKVEFLVSFYNNEISEKSEIFDDQFSVERPDGSNFTLKIRSTKLEDSAMYFCASRRTQGDTQYFGPGTRLTVL.

The rearrangement joins TRBV5-1 to TRBJ2-1, with D hard to call. Trimming took off 3 bases at V and 1 base at J, with 8 bases between the two ends. Germline V CDR1 and CDR2: SGHRS, YFSETQ. The CDR3 spans 14 residues. CDR3 DNA sequence: TGCGCCAGCAGCTCCCTGGGATCCTACAATGAGCAGTTCTTC. Encoded protein: CASSSLGSYNEQFF.

The V and J genes are TRBV15 and TRBJ2-1, with D possibly TRBD1 on 6 matching bases. Germline V lookup: CDR1 LNHNV, CDR2 YYDKDF (reference sequence). V lost 0 bases and J lost 13, with 16 bases in between. The CDR3 loop spans 14 amino acids. CDR3 nucleotides: TGTGCCACCAGCAGAGAGGGGGCGGCCCCCGTTCAGTTCTTC. Amino acid sequence: CATSREGAAPVQFF. Full variable domain (missing parts from reference TRBV15 and TRBJ2-1): DAMVIQNPRYQVTQFGKPVTLSCSQTLNHNVMYWYQQKSSQAPKLLFHYYDKDFNNEADTPDNFQSRRPNTSFCFLDIRSPGLGDTAMYLCATSREGAAPVQFFGPGTRLTVL.

CDR3 in amino acids: CASSQDGLAGATAETQYF. The DNA of the CDR3 is TGTGCCAGCAGCCAAGATGGACTAGCGGGGGCCACCGCAGAGACCCAGTACTTC. The chain joins TRBV3-1 to TRBJ2-5; TRBD2 matches 13 bases. Germline CDR1 LGHDT, CDR2 YNNKEL (reference sequence). V shed 0 bases, J shed 4 bases, and the junction held 8 bases outside the gene matches. The CDR3 is 18 residues long.

The CDR3 protein is CASSSGRGIQPQHF. In DNA form, the CDR3 reads TGTGCCAGCAGTTCAGGGAGGGGTATTCAGCCCCAGCATTTT. The V call is TRBV12-3 or TRBV12-4, the J call TRBJ1-5; a weak D match, TRBD1 (5 bases). This CDR3 spans 14 amino acids. The ends were cut back, 4 bases at V and 6 bases at J, with 13 bases in the middle.

The chain uses TRBV6-2 or TRBV6-3 and TRBJ2-1; D remains ambiguous. The CDR3 consists of 18 residues. With 0 bases removed from V and 0 bases from J, the gap between germline ends came to 15 bases. In germline, CDR1 is MNHEY, CDR2 SVGEGT. CDR3: CASSYSRRDRSSYNEQFF. The CDR3 bases are TGTGCCAGCAGTTACTCGAGGCGAGACCGCAGCTCCTACAATGAGCAGTTCTTC.

Only one count was recorded for this clonotype. This chain uses TRBV2 with TRBJ2-5; D is unresolved. Trimming removed 8 bases at V and 5 bases at J, with 9 bases between. CDR3 size: 11 residues. Looked up from germline, CDR1 is SNHLY and CDR2 is FYNNEI. DNA for the CDR3: TGTGCCAGCGTGGTCTCTGAGACCCAGTACTTC. Amino acid sequence: CASVVSETQYF.

This rearrangement joins TRBV12-3 or TRBV12-4 to TRBJ2-5, with TRBD2 identical over 7 bases. V lost 6 bases, J lost 1 base, and 5 bases stayed unmatched. The CDR3 sequence is 14 residues long. The CDR3 DNA is TGTGCCAGCAGCCCGGGGAGGGCCCAAGAGACCCAGTACTTC. Translated: CASSPGRAQETQYF.

The V call is TRBV4-3, the J call TRBJ2-4; D perhaps matches TRBD1 (6 bases). This CDR3 spans 14 amino acids. CDR1 and CDR2 (germline): LGHNA, YSLEER. The germline V and J ends were trimmed by 0 bases and 12 bases, with 15 bases remaining between them. CDR3 amino acids: CASSQDTGSRPQYF. The DNA for the CDR3 is TGCGCCAGCAGCCAAGACACAGGGTCGAGGCCTCAGTACTTC.

V gene TRBV3-1 combines with J gene TRBJ1-1; D possibly corresponds to TRBD1 (6 bases). The CDR3 is 17 amino acids. V lost 1 base and J 1 base, leaving 16 bases between the germline ends. Germline CDR1 and CDR2: LGHDT and YNNKEL (reference sequence). In DNA, the CDR3 is TGTGCCAGCAGCCAAGGGGGGGGCCGGCAGCCGAACACTGAAGCTTTCTTT. Its protein is CASSQGGGRQPNTEAFF.

The J gene is TRBJ2-4, the V gene TRBV20-1; D remains ambiguous. This CDR3 has 15 amino acids. Germline CDR1 reads DFQATT; CDR2 reads SNEGSKA (reference sequence). V gave up 6 bases and J gave up 2 bases, with 17 bases separating them. The DNA for the CDR3 is TGCAGTGCCTGCTCTGCCGGACGGACCAAAAACATTCAGTACTTC. Its protein product is CSACSAGRTKNIQYF.

This clonotype was seen only a few times. The germline gene is not matched at one end of the junction; a read error may be the cause. The chain recombines TRBV4-3 with TRBJ1-6; D gene ambiguous. Germline lookup yields CDR1 LGHNA and CDR2 YSLEER. The CDR3 runs to 16 residues. The CDR3 here is CASSQEREVGNSPLHF. CDR3 DNA: TGCGCCAGCAGCCAAGAACGCGAGGTGGGAAATTCACCCCTCCATTTT.

The chain carries TRBV20-1 and TRBJ2-5; D possibly corresponds to TRBD1 (5 bases). Germline-derived CDR1 and CDR2 are DFQATT and SNEGSKA (reference sequence). V was pared by 4 bases and J by 3 bases, with 15 bases between. The CDR3 contains 14 residues. The CDR3 DNA follows: TGCAGTGCTACGCAGGGTAACGGAAAAGAGACCCAGTACTTC. It is translated as CSATQGNGKETQYF.

The chain uses TRBV15 and TRBJ2-3; unclear D gene. Deletions cut 1 base from V and 1 base from J, with 9 bases between. CDR3 size: 15 residues. Germline CDR1 is LNHNV and CDR2 is YYDKDF (reference sequence). CDR3 sequence (DNA): TGTGCCACCAGCAGAGTGGGTAGGGGCACAGATACGCAGTATTTT. Translating it yields CATSRVGRGTDTQYF.